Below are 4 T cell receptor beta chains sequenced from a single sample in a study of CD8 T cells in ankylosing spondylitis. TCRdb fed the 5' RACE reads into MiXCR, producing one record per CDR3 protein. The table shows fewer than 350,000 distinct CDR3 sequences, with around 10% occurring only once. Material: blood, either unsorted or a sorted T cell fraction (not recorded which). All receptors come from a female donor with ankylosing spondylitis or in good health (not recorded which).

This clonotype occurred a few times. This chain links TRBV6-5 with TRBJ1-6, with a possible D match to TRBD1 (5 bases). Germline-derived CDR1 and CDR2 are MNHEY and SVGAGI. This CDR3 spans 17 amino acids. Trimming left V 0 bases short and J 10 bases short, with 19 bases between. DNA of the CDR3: TGTGCCAGCAGTTACTCAGGGGACTCCTCTTCGGGATCACCCCTCCACTTT. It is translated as CASSYSGDSSSGSPLHF.

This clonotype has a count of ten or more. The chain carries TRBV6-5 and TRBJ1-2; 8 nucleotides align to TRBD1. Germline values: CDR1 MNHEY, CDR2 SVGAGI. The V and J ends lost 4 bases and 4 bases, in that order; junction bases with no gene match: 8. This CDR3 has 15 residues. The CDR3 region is CASSSDRGRGYGYTF. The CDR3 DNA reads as TGTGCCAGCAGTTCCGACAGGGGCCGGGGCTATGGCTACACCTTC.

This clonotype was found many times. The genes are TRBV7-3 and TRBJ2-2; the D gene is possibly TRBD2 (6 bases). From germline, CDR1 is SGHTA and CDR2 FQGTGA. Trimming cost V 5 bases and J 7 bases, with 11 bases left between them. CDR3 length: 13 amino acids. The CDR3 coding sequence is TGTGCCAGCAGCCGGGGGAGGAACGGGGAGCTGTTTTTT. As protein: CASSRGRNGELFF.

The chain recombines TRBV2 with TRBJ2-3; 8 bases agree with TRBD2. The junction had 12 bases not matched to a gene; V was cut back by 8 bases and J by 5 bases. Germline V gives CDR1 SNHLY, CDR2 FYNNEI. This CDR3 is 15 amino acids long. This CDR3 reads CASGRAGEVEDTQYF. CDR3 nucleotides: TGTGCCAGCGGTAGAGCGGGGGAGGTGGAAGATACGCAGTATTTT.